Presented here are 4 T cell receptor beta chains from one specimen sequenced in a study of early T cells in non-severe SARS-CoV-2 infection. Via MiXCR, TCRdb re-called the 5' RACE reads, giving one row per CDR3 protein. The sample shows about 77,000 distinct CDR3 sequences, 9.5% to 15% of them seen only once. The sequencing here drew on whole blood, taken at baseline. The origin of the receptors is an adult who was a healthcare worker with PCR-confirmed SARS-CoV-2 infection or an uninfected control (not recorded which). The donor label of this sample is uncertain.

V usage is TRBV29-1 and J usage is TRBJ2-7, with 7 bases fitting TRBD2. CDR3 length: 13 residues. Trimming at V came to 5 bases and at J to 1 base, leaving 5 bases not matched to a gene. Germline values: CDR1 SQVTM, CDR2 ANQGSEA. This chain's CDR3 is CSVSSGTSYEQYF. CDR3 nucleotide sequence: TGCAGCGTTTCCAGCGGGACGTCCTACGAGCAGTACTTC.

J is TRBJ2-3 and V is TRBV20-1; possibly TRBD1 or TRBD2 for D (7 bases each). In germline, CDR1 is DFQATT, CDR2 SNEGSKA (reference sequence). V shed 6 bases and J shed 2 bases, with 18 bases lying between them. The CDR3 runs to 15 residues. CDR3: CSADQGGIFTDTQYF. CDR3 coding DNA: TGCAGTGCCGACCAGGGGGGGATTTTCACAGATACGCAGTATTTT.

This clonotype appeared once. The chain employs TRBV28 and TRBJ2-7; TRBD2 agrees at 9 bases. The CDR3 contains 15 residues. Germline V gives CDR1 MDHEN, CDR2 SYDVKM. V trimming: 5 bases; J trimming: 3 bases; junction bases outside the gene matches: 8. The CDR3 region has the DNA TGTGCCAGCAGTCACCTGGCTAGCGGGATCTACGAGCAGTACTTC. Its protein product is CASSHLASGIYEQYF.

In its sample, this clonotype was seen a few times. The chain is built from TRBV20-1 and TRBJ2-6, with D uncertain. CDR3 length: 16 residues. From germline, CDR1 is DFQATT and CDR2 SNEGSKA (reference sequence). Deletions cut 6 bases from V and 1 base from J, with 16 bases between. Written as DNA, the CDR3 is TGCAGTGCGAACCCCCGCGCAGTTTCTGGGGCCAACGTCCTGACTTTC. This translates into CSANPRAVSGANVLTF.